This is a list of T cell receptor beta chains from one sample in a study of blood T cells in healthy people across ages. TCRdb called the 5' RACE reads again in MiXCR, with one record for every CDR3 protein. The profile covers about 1.6 million distinct CDR3 sequences, with about 31% appearing a single time and around 11% taken by the ten largest. Sequenced: blood. These receptors came from a woman aged 25 to 39 in good health. CDR3s include the opening cysteine and the closing phenylalanine or tryptophan. A D gene is named only where the DNA matches it firmly. Size is stated for part of the rows, as once, few or many counts, or as a class when the clone is expanded.

CDR3 length	V gene	J gene	clone size	D gene	CDR3 protein	CDR3 DNA
13	TRBV20-1	TRBJ2-1	NA	TRBD2	CSAERDYYNEQFF	TGCAGTGCTGAGCGGGACTATTACAATGAGCAGTTCTTC
14	TRBV5-6	TRBJ1-1	few	NA	CASSLFSGDTEAFF	TGTGCCAGCAGCTTGTTCTCTGGGGACACTGAAGCTTTCTTT
16	TRBV4-1	TRBJ2-3	NA	TRBD1	CASSRGQGASTDTQYF	TGCGCCAGCAGCCGCGGACAGGGTGCTAGCACAGATACGCAGTATTTT
16	TRBV28	TRBJ1-4	NA	TRBD1	CASSTLTGGTNEKLFF	TGTGCCAGCAGTACCCTGACAGGGGGGACTAATGAAAAACTGTTTTTT
16	TRBV5-1	TRBJ2-5	many	TRBD2	CASSSGLAGGQETQYF	TGCGCCAGCAGCTCAGGACTAGCGGGGGGGCAAGAGACCCAGTACTTC
16	TRBV6-6	TRBJ2-5	NA	NA	CASSYSRILRQETQYF	TGTGCCAGCAGTTACTCGAGGATTCTCAGGCAAGAGACCCAGTACTTC
14	TRBV10-3	TRBJ2-5	NA	NA	CAISGGADQETQYF	TGTGCCATCAGTGGGGGGGCAGACCAAGAGACCCAGTACTTC
19	TRBV13	TRBJ2-3	few	TRBD2	CASSHLESSGGSRTDTQYF	TGTGCCAGCAGCCATCTTGAGTCTAGCGGGGGGAGTCGGACAGATACGCAGTATTTT
15	TRBV4-1	TRBJ1-2	NA	NA	CASSQLWRGGEGYTF	TGCGCCAGCAGCCAACTATGGCGGGGGGGCGAAGGCTACACCTTC
12	TRBV25-1	TRBJ1-2	NA	NA	CASSEVSGGYTF	TGTGCCAGCAGTGAAGTGTCAGGCGGCTACACCTTC
15	TRBV7-6	TRBJ1-1	NA	TRBD1	CASSLIVGTDTEAFF	TGTGCCAGCAGCTTGATAGTGGGGACAGACACTGAAGCTTTCTTT
14	TRBV3-1	TRBJ2-7	NA	NA	CASSQLVGSAEQYF	TGTGCCAGCAGCCAACTGGTAGGGTCGGCCGAGCAGTACTTC
12	TRBV18	TRBJ1-2	many	TRBD1	CASSSGQYGYTF	TGTGCCAGCTCATCGGGACAGTATGGCTACACCTTC
14	TRBV27	TRBJ1-2	few	TRBD1	CASSPGQGRIGYTF	TGTGCCAGCAGTCCTGGACAGGGGCGCATTGGCTACACCTTC
15	TRBV7-3	TRBJ2-5	NA	NA	CASSPHGSDQETQYF	TGTGCCAGCAGCCCCCATGGGTCCGACCAAGAGACCCAGTACTTC
11	TRBV20-1	TRBJ2-1	NA	NA	CSAVAYNEQFF	TGCAGTGCCGTGGCCTACAATGAGCAGTTCTTC
14	TRBV5-1	TRBJ2-5	NA	NA	CASSLGSADNEQYF	TGCGCCAGCAGCTTGGGTTCAGCCGACAATGAGCAGTACTTC
13	TRBV29-1	TRBJ2-3	few	TRBD2	CSVDREGTDTQYF	TGCAGCGTTGATAGGGAGGGGACAGATACGCAGTATTTT
16	TRBV27	TRBJ2-7	NA	TRBD2	CASSPSGGPKPYEQYF	TGTGCCAGCAGCCCTAGCGGGGGGCCGAAACCATACGAGCAGTACTTC
17	TRBV6-6	TRBJ2-3	NA	TRBD2	CASSYSKWTSDLDTQYF	TGTGCCAGCAGTTACTCGAAGTGGACTAGCGACTTAGATACGCAGTATTTT
14	TRBV6-1	TRBJ2-7	NA	NA	CASSEALSSYEQYF	TGTGCCAGCAGTGAAGCTCTGAGCTCCTACGAGCAGTACTTC
15	TRBV24-1	TRBJ2-3	NA	NA	CATSGGVGSADTQYF	TGTGCCACCAGTGGAGGGGTCGGTAGCGCAGATACGCAGTATTTT
13	TRBV7-9	TRBJ2-7	NA	NA	CASEGQSGYEQYF	TGTGCCAGCGAAGGGCAGTCTGGTTACGAGCAGTACTTC
11	TRBV29-1	TRBJ1-1	many	NA	CSVEGETEAFF	TGCAGCGTTGAGGGGGAGACTGAAGCTTTCTTT
18	TRBV24-1	TRBJ2-1	NA	TRBD2	CATSDFSSGFYSYTEQFF	TGTGCCACCAGTGATTTTTCTAGCGGGTTTTATTCCTACACTGAGCAGTTCTTC
13	TRBV3-1	TRBJ2-1	NA	NA	CASSQAPGGEQFF	TGTGCCAGCAGCCAGGCCCCCGGGGGTGAGCAGTTCTTC
15	TRBV18	TRBJ1-2	NA	NA	CASSPEQGANYGYTF	TGTGCCAGCTCACCCGAACAGGGAGCTAACTATGGCTACACCTTC
16	TRBV7-9	TRBJ2-5	few	NA	CASSLKEAWGKETQYF	TGTGCCAGCAGCTTAAAGGAGGCTTGGGGAAAGGAGACCCAGTACTTC
16	TRBV4-1	TRBJ2-3	few	TRBD2	CASSQPTSGRVDTQYF	TGCGCCAGCAGCCAGCCGACTAGCGGGAGGGTAGATACGCAGTATTTT
13	TRBV29-1	TRBJ1-1	NA	NA	CSAEGHMNTEAFF	TGCAGCGCTGAGGGGCATATGAACACTGAAGCTTTCTTT
14	TRBV20-1	TRBJ2-1	once	TRBD2	CSARGLAVGDEQFF	TGCAGTGCTAGAGGACTAGCAGTTGGGGATGAGCAGTTCTTC
16	TRBV27	TRBJ2-7	NA	TRBD2	CASSPGTSGVSYEQYF	TGTGCCAGCAGTCCCGGGACTAGCGGGGTCTCCTACGAGCAGTACTTC
16	TRBV5-1	TRBJ2-7	NA	NA	CASSLSSRDTFYEQYF	TGCGCCAGCAGCCTTTCGTCTAGGGACACCTTTTACGAGCAGTACTTC
14	TRBV13	TRBJ2-7	few	NA	CASSPGHSAYEQYF	TGTGCCAGCAGCCCGGGACACTCGGCCTACGAGCAGTACTTC
19	TRBV28	TRBJ2-3	NA	NA	CASSLRDISSGTSTDTQYF	TGTGCCAGCAGTTTACGAGATATCAGCAGCGGAACTAGCACAGATACGCAGTATTTT
13	TRBV20-1	TRBJ2-1	once	NA	CSARRLLDNEQFF	TGCAGTGCTAGGCGGCTACTAGACAATGAGCAGTTCTTC
14	TRBV6-1	TRBJ1-1	few	NA	CASSEAGLDTEAFF	TGTGCCAGCAGTGAAGCGGGTTTGGACACTGAAGCTTTCTTT
17	TRBV5-1	TRBJ2-5	NA	NA	CASSTRRDSGGGETQYF	TGCGCCAGCAGCACCAGACGGGACTCCGGAGGGGGAGAGACCCAGTACTTC
15	TRBV18	TRBJ1-1	NA	NA	CASSPEISRNTEAFF	TGTGCCAGCTCACCAGAGATTAGCCGGAACACTGAAGCTTTCTTT
14	TRBV29-1	TRBJ2-7	NA	NA	CSVVPQTNSYEQYF	TGCAGCGTTGTACCCCAGACCAACTCCTACGAGCAGTACTTC
15	TRBV15	TRBJ1-5	NA	NA	CATSSPDSFNQPQHF	TGTGCCACCAGCAGTCCCGACAGTTTTAATCAGCCCCAGCATTTT
15	TRBV5-1	TRBJ2-4	few	NA	CASSPLPKAKSIQYF	TGCGCCAGCAGCCCCCTCCCCAAAGCCAAAAGCATTCAGTACTTC
18	TRBV6-5	TRBJ2-7	NA	TRBD1	CASSYQGPGQAFSYEQYF	TGTGCCAGCAGTTACCAAGGACCGGGACAGGCCTTCTCCTACGAGCAGTACTTC
16	TRBV11-3	TRBJ2-1	NA	TRBD2	CASSPGWASGGALQFF	TGTGCCAGCAGCCCCGGGTGGGCTAGCGGGGGGGCCCTGCAGTTCTTC
17	TRBV3-1	TRBJ2-3	NA	TRBD2	CASSQGLREWGTDTQYF	TGTGCCAGCAGCCAAGGGTTGCGGGAGTGGGGCACAGATACGCAGTATTTT
14	TRBV29-1	TRBJ2-1	many	NA	CSDLSERVYNEQFF	TGCAGCGACCTCTCGGAAAGGGTCTACAATGAGCAGTTCTTC
15	TRBV5-4	TRBJ2-1	NA	NA	CASRFGGGSYNEQFF	TGTGCCAGCAGGTTCGGAGGCGGGTCCTACAATGAGCAGTTCTTC
19	TRBV7-9	TRBJ1-6	once	TRBD1	CASSQSISGTGNYNSPLHF	TGTGCCAGCAGCCAATCGATCTCCGGGACAGGGAATTATAATTCACCCCTCCACTTT
15	TRBV3-1	TRBJ2-3	NA	NA	CASSQGWRGTDTQYF	TGTGCCAGCAGCCAGGGGTGGAGGGGCACAGATACGCAGTATTTT
13	TRBV2	TRBJ2-7	many	TRBD1	CASRPGQGGEQYF	TGTGCCAGCAGGCCAGGACAGGGTGGCGAGCAGTACTTC
17	TRBV7-9	TRBJ1-3	NA	TRBD1	CASRNSGSWDRGNTIYF	TGTGCCAGCAGAAATTCCGGAAGTTGGGACAGGGGAAACACCATATATTTT